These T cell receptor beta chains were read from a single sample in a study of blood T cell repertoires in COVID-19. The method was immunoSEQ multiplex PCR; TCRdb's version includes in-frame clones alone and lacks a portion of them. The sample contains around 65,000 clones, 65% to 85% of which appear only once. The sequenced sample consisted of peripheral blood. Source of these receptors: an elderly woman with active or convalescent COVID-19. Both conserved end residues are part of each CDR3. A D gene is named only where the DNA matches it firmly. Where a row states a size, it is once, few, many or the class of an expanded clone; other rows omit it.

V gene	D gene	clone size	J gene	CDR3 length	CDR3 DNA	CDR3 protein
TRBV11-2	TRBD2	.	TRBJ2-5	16	TGTGCCAGCAGCCCGCTAGCTCTAGCGGGGATTGAGACCCAGTACTTC	CASSPLALAGIETQYF
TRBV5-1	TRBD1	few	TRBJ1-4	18	TGCGCCAGCAGCTTGGCCGCACTCGGACAGGGACGGGGCGAAAAACTGTTTTTT	CASSLAALGQGRGEKLFF
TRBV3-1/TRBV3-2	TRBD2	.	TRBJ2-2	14	TGTGCAACCGAGCGGGGGGGAACACCCCGGGAGCTGTTTTTT	CATERGGTPRELFF
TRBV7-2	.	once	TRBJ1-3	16	TGTGCCAGCAGCTTAGGATCACAGATCTCTGGAAACACCATATATTTT	CASSLGSQISGNTIYF
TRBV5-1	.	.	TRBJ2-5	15	TGCGCCAGCAGCTCGGCCCAGGGAGGTCAAGAGACCCAGTACTTC	CASSSAQGGQETQYF
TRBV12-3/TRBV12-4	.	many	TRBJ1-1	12	TGTGCCAGCAGCGGAGAGACCACTGAAGCTTTCTTT	CASSGETTEAFF
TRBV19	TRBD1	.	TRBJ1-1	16	TGTGCCAGTAGAAGCCTCGGCCAGGGGGTGGGCACTGAAGCTTTCTTT	CASRSLGQGVGTEAFF
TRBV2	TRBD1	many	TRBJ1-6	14	TGTGCCAGCAGTGGGGACAGGGGCGGTTCACCCCTCCACTTT	CASSGDRGGSPLHF
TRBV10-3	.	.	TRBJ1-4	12	TGTGCCTCGGGAGGCGGAGGTGAAAAACTGTTTTTT	CASGGGGEKLFF
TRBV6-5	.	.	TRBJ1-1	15	TGTGCCAGCAGTTATCAGGCGTCCATGGGCACTGAAGCTTTCTTT	CASSYQASMGTEAFF
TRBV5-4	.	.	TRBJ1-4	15	TGTGCCAGCAGCTCCGGGATTACAACTAATGAAAAACTGTTTTTT	CASSSGITTNEKLFF
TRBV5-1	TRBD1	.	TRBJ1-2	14	TGCGCCAGCAGCGTGGACAGGGGGGTCTATGGCTACACCTTC	CASSVDRGVYGYTF
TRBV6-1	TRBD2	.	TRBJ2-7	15	TGTGCCAGCAGTGAAGGTCACGGGGGGTCCTACGAGCAGTACTTC	CASSEGHGGSYEQYF
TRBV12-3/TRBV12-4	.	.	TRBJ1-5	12	TGTGCCAGCAGTTTTTTGGCTCAGCCCCAGCATTTT	CASSFLAQPQHF
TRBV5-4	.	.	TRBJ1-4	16	TGTGCCAGCAGCCCCGAGGACAGCCGGGGCGTTGAAAAACTGTTTTTT	CASSPEDSRGVEKLFF
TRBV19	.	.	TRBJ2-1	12	TGTGCCAGTAGTACAGGGTTCAGTGAGCAGTTCTTC	CASSTGFSEQFF
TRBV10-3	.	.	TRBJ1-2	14	TGTGCCATCAGTGACCCACTAGGAAACTATGGCTACACCTTC	CAISDPLGNYGYTF
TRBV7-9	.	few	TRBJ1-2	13	TGTGCCAGCAGCCCCCGAGGGGGCTATGGCTACACCTTC	CASSPRGGYGYTF
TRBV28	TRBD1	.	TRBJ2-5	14	TGTGCCAGCAGTGCCACGACAGGGCTCGAGACCCAGTACTTC	CASSATTGLETQYF
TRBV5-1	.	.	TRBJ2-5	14	TGCGCCAGCAGCTTGCGAAACAGCCAAGAGACCCAGTACTTC	CASSLRNSQETQYF
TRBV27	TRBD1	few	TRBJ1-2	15	TGTGCCAGCAGCCCTTCGACAGGGGGGTACTATGGCTACACCTTC	CASSPSTGGYYGYTF
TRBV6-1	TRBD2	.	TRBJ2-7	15	TGTGCCAGCAGTGAAAACGGGGGGTTCTACTACGAGCAGTACTTC	CASSENGGFYYEQYF
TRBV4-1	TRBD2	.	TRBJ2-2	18	TGCGCCAGCAGCCAATGGGCGCCGGGACTAGCGGGTACCGGGGAGCTGTTTTTT	CASSQWAPGLAGTGELFF
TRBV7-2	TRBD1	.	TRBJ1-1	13	TGTGCCAGCAGCTGGGACAGGAACACTGAAGCTTTCTTT	CASSWDRNTEAFF
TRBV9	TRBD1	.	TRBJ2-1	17	TGTGCCAGCGCTGTCCGGTCCGGGACAGGCTCCTACAATGAGCAGTTCTTC	CASAVRSGTGSYNEQFF
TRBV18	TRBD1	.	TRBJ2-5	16	TGTGCCAGCTCACCAGTGACAGGGGGCACTCAAGAGACCCAGTACTTC	CASSPVTGGTQETQYF
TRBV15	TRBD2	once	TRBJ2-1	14	TGTGCCACCAGCGATATGACTAGCCGGTCCCTGCAGTTCTTC	CATSDMTSRSLQFF
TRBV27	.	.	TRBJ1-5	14	TGTGCCAGCAGTCCCAACGGGAAGATTCAGCCCCAGCATTTT	CASSPNGKIQPQHF
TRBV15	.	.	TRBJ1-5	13	TGTGCCACCAGCCCACTCGGGGGTCAGCCCCAGCATTTT	CATSPLGGQPQHF
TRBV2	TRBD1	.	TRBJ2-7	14	TGTGCCAGCAGTGAGGACAGGATCTTGCTTGAGCAGTACTTC	CASSEDRILLEQYF
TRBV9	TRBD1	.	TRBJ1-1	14	TGTGCCAGCAGCCTACAGGGGCTGAACACTGAAGCTTTCTTT	CASSLQGLNTEAFF
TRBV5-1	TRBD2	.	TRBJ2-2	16	TGCGCCAGCAGCGTTCGGACTAGCGGGGTCTCCGGGGAGCTGTTTTTT	CASSVRTSGVSGELFF
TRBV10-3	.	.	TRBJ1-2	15	TGTGCCATCAGTGATCTGGGAGCCGGAGGAGTCGGCTACACCTTC	CAISDLGAGGVGYTF
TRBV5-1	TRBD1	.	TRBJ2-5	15	TGCGCCAGCAGCTTGGCCGGGACAGGGGACGAGACCCAGTACTTC	CASSLAGTGDETQYF
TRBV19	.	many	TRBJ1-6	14	TGTGCCAGTAGTATTCTGGACAGAAATTCACCCCTCCACTTT	CASSILDRNSPLHF
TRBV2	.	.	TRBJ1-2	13	TGTGCCAGCAGTGTAGACAGTAACTATGGCTACACCTTC	CASSVDSNYGYTF
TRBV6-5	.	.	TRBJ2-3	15	TGTGCCAGCAAGAGGGAGAGGGTCGGCGCAGATACGCAGTATTTT	CASKRERVGADTQYF
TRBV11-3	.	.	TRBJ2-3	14	TGTGCCAGCAGCCCCGGTTCCGCGGTGGGTACGCAGTATTTT	CASSPGSAVGTQYF
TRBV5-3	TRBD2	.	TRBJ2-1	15	TGTGCCAGAAGCTCTCTAGCGGAGGCAAGGTATGAGCAGTTCTTC	CARSSLAEARYEQFF
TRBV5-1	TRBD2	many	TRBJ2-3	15	TGCGCCAGCAGACTCGGGGGGGTTCGCACAGATACGCAGTATTTT	CASRLGGVRTDTQYF
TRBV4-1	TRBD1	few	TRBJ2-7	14	TGCGCCAGCAGCCGGACAGGGGAGGGTTACGAGCAGTACTTC	CASSRTGEGYEQYF
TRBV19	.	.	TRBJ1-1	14	TGTGCCAGTAGCCCCGCGGGATATGGCACTGAAGCTTTCTTT	CASSPAGYGTEAFF
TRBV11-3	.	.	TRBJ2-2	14	TGTGCCAGCACGAAACAGGGTTTAACCGGGGAGCTGTTTTTT	CASTKQGLTGELFF
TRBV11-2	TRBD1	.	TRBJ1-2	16	TGTGCCAGCAGCTTAGACTGGGGACAGATTAACTATGGCTACACCTTC	CASSLDWGQINYGYTF
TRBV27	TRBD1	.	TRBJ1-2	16	TGTGCCAGCAGTTTATCCCCCGGACAGGGGAACTATGGCTACACCTTC	CASSLSPGQGNYGYTF
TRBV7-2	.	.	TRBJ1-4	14	TGTGCCAGCAGCTTCGGGCAGGGGAATGAAAAACTGTTTTTT	CASSFGQGNEKLFF
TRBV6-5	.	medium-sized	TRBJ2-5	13	TGTGCCCGCGTCGGGGGTTTTCAAGAGACCCAGTACTTC	CARVGGFQETQYF
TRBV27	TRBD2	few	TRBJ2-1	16	TGTGCCAGCAGTTTTTTTAGCGGGGCCACCTACAATGAGCAGTTCTTC	CASSFFSGATYNEQFF
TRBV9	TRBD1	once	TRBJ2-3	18	TGTGCCAGCAGCGTAGTGGGCCAGCCGGGACAGCTTTCAGATACGCAGTATTTT	CASSVVGQPGQLSDTQYF